What follows describes a single T cell receptor (beta chain). This clone's antigen is unknown. Reading the germline V gene (reference sequence) gives CDR1 DFQATT and CDR2 SNEGSKA. Reading from cysteine to phenylalanine, the CDR3 counts 17 amino acids. DNA was not recorded. This sample was included in a study of CXCR3-negative and CXCR3-positive naive CD8 T cells (dated by TCRdb to the late 2010s). About the full investigation: About 150 million TRB reads were obtained in total, roughly 1.5 +/- 0.3 million reads per library. Data from 11 donors, pooled across two independent experiments, went into the diversity and physicochemical repertoire analyses. For the TRBV-TRBJ cluster analysis, the naive subsets came from roughly 5 donors, while the memory cells came from 3 donors.

For each CD8+ T cell subset, flow sorting was done in triplicate, and 310,000 or so cells per subset went directly into RLT lysis buffer. To keep memory contaminants out, a stringent definition of naive CD8+ T cells was applied: CD45RO-CCR7+CD27+CD95-. Peripheral blood mononuclear cells were isolated from buffy coats using standard density gradient centrifugation. Naive CXCR3-negative and CXCR3-positive CD8+ T cells were flow-sorted on a FACSAria III. An RNeasy Mini Kit was used to extract total RNA from the sorted cells. TCRdb names NextSeq 550 as the instrument used. The Human TCR Profiling Kit (MiLaboratory) was used to prepare UMI-labeled 5' RACE TRB cDNA libraries. cDNA synthesis used the entire amount of extracted RNA, and PCR amplification then used the entire amount of cDNA produced. The libraries were made side by side, with each library going through the same number of PCR cycles. As for how the authors treated the data: MIGEC and MiXCR extracted about 53,000 +/- 10,000 unique UMI-labeled TRB cDNA molecules per library, requiring at least two reads per UMI. An average of approximately 40,000 +/- 10,000 functional in-frame TRB CDR3 nucleotide clonotypes without stop codons was found per library. Diversity metrics, including normalized Shannon-Wiener and Chao1, were computed in VDJtools after downsampling to 5000 UMI-labeled TRB molecules per sample. For the central five CDR3 residues, VDJtools calculated physicochemical properties weighted by clonotype size, namely interaction energy, strength, volume and Kidera factor 4. TCRdb reprocessed the reads and provides one entry for every CDR3 protein sequence; no DNA is given. For this entry, the V and J calls and clone size follow TCRdb and not the study's own pipeline. This sample's table contains 55,000 to 75,000 distinct CDR3 sequences. 0.55% to 0.8% of the sample is taken by the ten largest.

Results the study describes overall, beyond this receptor: Within the same donor, TRBV-TRBJ usage looked similar between naive CXCR3-negative and CXCR3-positive cells, but memory cells had distinct patterns. Freshly isolated PBMCs were used for most assays because CXCR3 expression partially decreased after cryopreservation. Both naive subsets had comparably high repertoire diversity, while memory CD8+ T cells had much lower repertoire diversity. Surface CD5, linked to self-reactivity in mice, was comparable between naive subsets; TCR interaction strength was therefore also inferred from TRB CDR3 physicochemical properties. Compared with CXCR3-negative naive cells, CXCR3-positive naive cells had TRB CDR3s with higher hydrophobicity (lower Kidera factor 4), lower energy, and higher strength and volume indices.

Sample: naive CXCR3+ CD8+ T cells from blood. The cell subset or site label on this specimen signifies: CD45RO-CCR7+CD27+CD95- naive CD8+ T cells expressing CXCR3 (TNR3+). The clonotype comes from a human donor in good health. Some clones in this sample may be carry-over from other donors' samples. The V gene is TRBV20-1 and the J gene is TRBJ2-1; the TCRdb call, TRBD1, lacks DNA for checking. This receptor has the CDR3 CSARDLFGASSYNEQFF.